These T cell receptor beta chains were read from a single sample in a study of T cell responses to AZD1222 COVID-19 vaccine. This table comes from immunoSEQ multiplex PCR, and its TCRdb copy is limited to in-frame clones, with some not included. Among about 86,000 clones, 89% were seen once, and the ten largest hold over 2%. The sequences come from peripheral blood, collected on day 0 of AZD1222 vaccination. Receptor source: an adult in good health. The conserved cysteine and the conserved F or W are not part of the CDR3 here. Fields, in order: J gene, CDR3 length, clone size, V gene, CDR3 protein. Expanded clones are given a class, and other clones once, few, many or no size at all.

J gene: TRBJ2-4; CDR3 length: 13; clone size: .; V gene: TRBV6-5; CDR3 protein: ASRPGAGTENIQY
J gene: TRBJ1-2; CDR3 length: 12; clone size: .; V gene: TRBV29-1; CDR3 protein: SVVPQGTREGYT
J gene: TRBJ2-3; CDR3 length: 15; clone size: .; V gene: TRBV5-1; CDR3 protein: ASSLDPQGASTDTQY
J gene: TRBJ1-6; CDR3 length: 13; clone size: few; V gene: TRBV19; CDR3 protein: ASSMGGTHNSPLH
J gene: TRBJ1-5; CDR3 length: 15; clone size: .; V gene: TRBV7-2; CDR3 protein: ASSLTGGAGLVEPQH
J gene: TRBJ1-5; CDR3 length: 12; clone size: .; V gene: TRBV5-3; CDR3 protein: ARSLKRAIQPQH
J gene: TRBJ2-2; CDR3 length: 13; clone size: .; V gene: TRBV4-3; CDR3 protein: ASSQEQGLAGELF
J gene: TRBJ2-5; CDR3 length: 13; clone size: few; V gene: TRBV2; CDR3 protein: ASSDNRRRKETQY
J gene: TRBJ1-2; CDR3 length: 10; clone size: .; V gene: TRBV28; CDR3 protein: ASCSTRSPYT
J gene: TRBJ1-3; CDR3 length: 14; clone size: .; V gene: TRBV9; CDR3 protein: ASSVQGRDSGNTIY
J gene: TRBJ2-7; CDR3 length: 12; clone size: .; V gene: TRBV7-2; CDR3 protein: ASSLSGRRSEQY
J gene: TRBJ2-2; CDR3 length: 12; clone size: .; V gene: TRBV19; CDR3 protein: ASSIGGGTGELF
J gene: TRBJ1-2; CDR3 length: 12; clone size: .; V gene: TRBV10-2; CDR3 protein: ASSPTERRYGYT
J gene: TRBJ2-2; CDR3 length: 13; clone size: once; V gene: TRBV5-1; CDR3 protein: ASRRTSENTGELF
J gene: TRBJ2-3; CDR3 length: 12; clone size: .; V gene: TRBV6-2/TRBV6-3; CDR3 protein: ASSLGSPTDTQY
J gene: TRBJ1-5; CDR3 length: 12; clone size: .; V gene: TRBV30; CDR3 protein: AWRSAYSNQPQH
J gene: TRBJ2-1; CDR3 length: 13; clone size: .; V gene: TRBV5-1; CDR3 protein: ASRDIGNSYNEQF
J gene: TRBJ2-2; CDR3 length: 14; clone size: .; V gene: TRBV5-1; CDR3 protein: ASSLVRGSDTGELF
J gene: TRBJ2-1; CDR3 length: 12; clone size: .; V gene: TRBV3-1/TRBV3-2; CDR3 protein: ACVQGGGRNEQF
J gene: TRBJ1-4; CDR3 length: 13; clone size: .; V gene: TRBV5-4; CDR3 protein: ASSRGGDANEKLF
J gene: TRBJ1-4; CDR3 length: 12; clone size: .; V gene: TRBV7-9; CDR3 protein: ASSLLGGYEKLF
J gene: TRBJ2-3; CDR3 length: 12; clone size: .; V gene: TRBV3-1/TRBV3-2; CDR3 protein: ASSQVQTTDTQY
J gene: TRBJ2-1; CDR3 length: 12; clone size: .; V gene: TRBV11-3; CDR3 protein: ASSLTGRALEQF
J gene: TRBJ2-1; CDR3 length: 14; clone size: .; V gene: TRBV7-8; CDR3 protein: ASSPVAGGLRNEQF
J gene: TRBJ1-1; CDR3 length: 14; clone size: .; V gene: TRBV5-6; CDR3 protein: ASSTTGKTMNTEAF
J gene: TRBJ1-2; CDR3 length: 14; clone size: .; V gene: TRBV28; CDR3 protein: ASSLRGAGTNYGYT
J gene: TRBJ1-2; CDR3 length: 14; clone size: .; V gene: TRBV5-8; CDR3 protein: ASSPILGQTHEGYT
J gene: TRBJ2-1; CDR3 length: 11; clone size: .; V gene: TRBV29-1; CDR3 protein: SVGRGGYNEQF
J gene: TRBJ2-7; CDR3 length: 11; clone size: .; V gene: TRBV7-9; CDR3 protein: ASSDSGRAGQY
J gene: TRBJ1-6; CDR3 length: 14; clone size: .; V gene: TRBV5-1; CDR3 protein: ASSPQAANYNSPLH
J gene: TRBJ2-1; CDR3 length: 11; clone size: .; V gene: TRBV6-4; CDR3 protein: ASSEASWTEQF
J gene: TRBJ2-1; CDR3 length: 11; clone size: once; V gene: TRBV5-1; CDR3 protein: ASGIQGSGEQF
J gene: TRBJ1-2; CDR3 length: 13; clone size: .; V gene: TRBV5-5; CDR3 protein: ASSLLQDTNYGYT
J gene: TRBJ1-4; CDR3 length: 13; clone size: once; V gene: TRBV19; CDR3 protein: ASSTGGTNNEKLF
J gene: TRBJ1-5; CDR3 length: 13; clone size: few; V gene: TRBV7-8; CDR3 protein: ASSLDWGSNQPQH
J gene: TRBJ2-2; CDR3 length: 11; clone size: .; V gene: TRBV10-1; CDR3 protein: ASSAGPAGELF
J gene: TRBJ1-2; CDR3 length: 10; clone size: .; V gene: TRBV19; CDR3 protein: ASSPRAYGYT
J gene: TRBJ2-2; CDR3 length: 15; clone size: .; V gene: TRBV7-8; CDR3 protein: ASSLRTSGTNTGELF
J gene: TRBJ1-1; CDR3 length: 12; clone size: .; V gene: TRBV6-5; CDR3 protein: ASSYKAGTTEAF
J gene: TRBJ1-1; CDR3 length: 13; clone size: .; V gene: TRBV30; CDR3 protein: AWNGPGSMNTEAF
J gene: TRBJ1-6; CDR3 length: 14; clone size: .; V gene: TRBV7-8; CDR3 protein: ASSLEGQGVRSPLH
J gene: TRBJ2-1; CDR3 length: 13; clone size: .; V gene: TRBV15; CDR3 protein: ATAGSGRAYNEQF
J gene: TRBJ2-2; CDR3 length: 13; clone size: .; V gene: TRBV7-2; CDR3 protein: ASSTTGARTGELF
J gene: TRBJ2-7; CDR3 length: 12; clone size: once; V gene: TRBV9; CDR3 protein: ASSVGGSAYEQY
J gene: TRBJ1-6; CDR3 length: 12; clone size: .; V gene: TRBV30; CDR3 protein: AWEGPNFNSPLH
J gene: TRBJ2-7; CDR3 length: 11; clone size: .; V gene: TRBV11-3; CDR3 protein: ASSRDQNGEQY
J gene: TRBJ2-3; CDR3 length: 14; clone size: .; V gene: TRBV7-2; CDR3 protein: ASSPTGQPLGDTQY
J gene: TRBJ2-6; CDR3 length: 13; clone size: .; V gene: TRBV19; CDR3 protein: ASSSRGTGANVLT
J gene: TRBJ1-2; CDR3 length: 12; clone size: .; V gene: TRBV20-1; CDR3 protein: SASTFRDNYGYT
J gene: TRBJ1-4; CDR3 length: 13; clone size: .; V gene: TRBV5-1; CDR3 protein: ASSSASTVNEKLF
J gene: TRBJ2-7; CDR3 length: 11; clone size: once; V gene: TRBV5-6; CDR3 protein: ASSLLGADEQY
J gene: TRBJ2-7; CDR3 length: 13; clone size: .; V gene: TRBV18; CDR3 protein: ASSQAFSLSYEQY
J gene: TRBJ2-7; CDR3 length: 12; clone size: .; V gene: TRBV5-1; CDR3 protein: ASSWGGSGYEQY